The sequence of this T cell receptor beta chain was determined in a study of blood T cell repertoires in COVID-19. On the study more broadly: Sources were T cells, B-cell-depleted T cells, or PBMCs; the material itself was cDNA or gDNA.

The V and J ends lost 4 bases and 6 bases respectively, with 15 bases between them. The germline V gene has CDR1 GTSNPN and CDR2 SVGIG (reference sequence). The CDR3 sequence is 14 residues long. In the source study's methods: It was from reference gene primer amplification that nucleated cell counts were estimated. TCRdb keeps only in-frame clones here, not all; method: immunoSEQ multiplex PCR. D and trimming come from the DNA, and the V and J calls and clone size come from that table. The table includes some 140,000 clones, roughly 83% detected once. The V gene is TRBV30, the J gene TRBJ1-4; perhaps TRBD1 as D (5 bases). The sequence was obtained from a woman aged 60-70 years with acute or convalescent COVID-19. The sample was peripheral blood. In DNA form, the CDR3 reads TGTGCCTGGAAGGAACAGCAAGGGGATGAAAAACTGTTTTTT. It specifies CAWKEQQGDEKLFF.